These T cell receptor beta chains were read from a single sample in a study of blood T cell repertoires in COVID-19. Here immunoSEQ multiplex PCR was the method, and the copy in TCRdb shows in-frame clones only, minus some. Among 50,000 or so clones listed, over 80% were seen once. The sequenced sample consisted of peripheral blood. The receptors derive from a man in his 70s with acute or convalescent COVID-19. The CDR3 runs from the conserved cysteine through the conserved F or W. The D gene is left open where the match is weak. Clone size appears in some rows only: once, few, many, or a class for an expanded clone.

d_call	v_call	j_call	clone_size	cdr3_aa	cdr3_nt
TRBD1	TRBV5-6	TRBJ2-4	once	CASSRDRGNKNIQYF	TGTGCCAGCAGCAGGGACAGGGGAAACAAAAACATTCAGTACTTC
TRBD1	TRBV6-5	TRBJ1-6	-	CASSNRDSGNSPLHF	TGTGCCAGCAGCAATCGGGACAGCGGTAATTCACCCCTCCACTTT
-	TRBV18	TRBJ1-1	-	CASSRTIGAENTEAFF	TGTGCCAGCTCACGCACGATAGGGGCTGAGAACACTGAAGCTTTCTTT
-	TRBV10-3	TRBJ2-5	-	CAISDSKETQYF	TGTGCCATCAGCGACAGCAAAGAGACCCAGTACTTC
TRBD1	TRBV29-1	TRBJ1-1	-	CSVSKDRGPATFTEAFF	TGCAGCGTCTCAAAGGACAGGGGGCCTGCGACGTTTACTGAAGCTTTCTTT
TRBD1	TRBV30	TRBJ1-2	-	CAGDRGPNYGYTF	TGTGCCGGGGACAGGGGGCCTAACTATGGCTACACCTTC
TRBD1	TRBV27	TRBJ2-6	once	CASRSDRGITGANVLTF	TGTGCCAGCCGTTCCGACAGGGGGATAACCGGGGCCAACGTCCTGACTTTC
TRBD2	TRBV3-1/TRBV3-2	TRBJ2-3	-	CASSQEVRGGSTDTQYF	TGTGCCAGCAGCCAAGAAGTGCGGGGGGGAAGCACAGATACGCAGTATTTT
-	TRBV12-5	TRBJ2-2	-	CASGFLPFGRDTGELFF	TGTGCTAGTGGTTTTTTACCGTTTGGGCGGGACACCGGGGAGCTGTTTTTT
-	TRBV10-1	TRBJ1-1	-	CASSEQVGTEAFF	TGCGCCAGCAGTGAGCAGGTCGGTACTGAAGCTTTCTTT
-	TRBV7-9	TRBJ1-3	-	CASSLLPEGASGNTIYF	TGTGCCAGCAGCTTACTCCCGGAGGGCGCGTCTGGAAACACCATATATTTT
-	TRBV7-2	TRBJ1-2	-	CASSPDSGNYGYTF	TGTGCCAGCAGCCCGGACAGCGGAAACTATGGCTACACCTTC
-	TRBV5-6	TRBJ1-1	-	CASSFSVEAFF	TGTGCCAGCAGCTTCAGTGTAGAAGCTTTCTTT
-	TRBV24-1	TRBJ2-3	-	CATSDPGGENTDTQYF	TGTGCCACCAGTGATCCTGGAGGGGAAAACACAGATACGCAGTATTTT
-	TRBV5-8	TRBJ1-3	-	CASSLQGLSGNTIYF	TGTGCCAGCAGCTTACAGGGCCTCTCTGGAAACACCATATATTTT
-	TRBV14	TRBJ1-1	-	CASSPDLNTEAFF	TGTGCCAGCAGCCCCGACTTGAACACTGAAGCTTTCTTT
-	TRBV10-3	TRBJ1-1	few	CAISEQGRDTEAFF	TGTGCCATCAGTGAGCAGGGGAGGGACACTGAAGCTTTCTTT
TRBD1	TRBV6-6	TRBJ2-3	-	CASSPSGTGVTDTQYF	TGTGCCAGCAGCCCTTCCGGGACAGGGGTGACAGATACGCAGTATTTT
-	TRBV3-1/TRBV3-2	TRBJ1-1	-	CASSPPTGISEAFF	TGTGCCAGCAGCCCGCCGACGGGGATCTCTGAAGCTTTCTTT
TRBD1	TRBV15	TRBJ1-1	-	CATLGQVGTEAFF	TGTGCCACCCTTGGACAGGTTGGCACTGAAGCTTTCTTT
-	TRBV19	TRBJ1-3	-	CASRNRDSGNTIYF	TGTGCCAGCCGGAACAGGGACTCTGGAAACACCATATATTTT
-	TRBV19	TRBJ1-5	-	CASSKSPGGHSNQPQHF	TGTGCCAGTAGTAAATCACCGGGAGGACATAGCAATCAGCCCCAGCATTTT
-	TRBV7-8	TRBJ2-7	-	CASSPTYSYEQYF	TGTGCCAGCAGCCCGACATACTCCTACGAGCAGTACTTC
TRBD1	TRBV7-9	TRBJ2-3	-	CASRPDRGASTDTQYF	TGTGCCAGCAGACCCGACAGGGGGGCTAGCACAGATACGCAGTATTTT
-	TRBV11-2	TRBJ2-3	few	CASSFQDTQYF	TGTGCCAGCAGCTTCCAGGATACGCAGTATTTT
TRBD2	TRBV27	TRBJ2-1	-	CASSFGSGEEEQFF	TGTGCCAGCAGTTTCGGTAGCGGGGAAGAGGAGCAGTTCTTC
-	TRBV10-3	TRBJ2-4	-	CAISDGDRLAKNIQYF	TGTGCCATCAGTGATGGAGATCGACTAGCCAAAAACATTCAGTACTTC